This TCR beta chain was recorded in a study of blood T cells in healthy people across ages. Notes on the study in general: Unsorted PBMCs ruled out conclusive naive versus antigen-experienced comparison.

For the second PCR, which ran for 7 to 11 cycles, a sample-barcoded 5' primer and a J-beta primer mix were used. TCRdb passed the 5' RACE reads through MiXCR, listing each CDR3 protein once. This repertoire shows some 1.5 million distinct CDR3 sequences, approximately 30% found once; its top ten account for 7.7%. A note on this clonotype: The antigen is not known.

The trim removed 3 bases at V and 7 bases at J, leaving 13 bases unmatched. CDR1 and CDR2 (germline): SGDLS, YYNGEE. CDR3 size: 16 residues. The TCR sequence derives from a woman in her twenties or thirties in good health. Specimen: blood. The rearrangement joins TRBV9 to TRBJ1-2; 9 positions match TRBD1. The CDR3 here is CASSEAPGQGTSGYTF. Written as DNA, the CDR3 is TGTGCCAGCAGCGAGGCGCCGGGACAGGGCACTTCTGGCTACACCTTC. The full variable domain, with the rest looked up from reference TRBV9 and TRBJ1-2, is DSGVTQTPKHLITATGQRVTLRCSPRSGDLSVYWYQQSLDQGLQFLIQYYNGEERAKGNILERFSAQQFPDLHSELNLSSLELGDSALYFCASSEAPGQGTSGYTFGSGTRLTVV.